The 27 T cell receptor beta chains below come from one sample, sequenced in a study of response to subunit inactivated influenza vaccine. TCRdb reprocessed the RT-PCR reads with MiXCR, giving one entry per CDR3 protein. The table lists fewer than 600,000 distinct CDR3 sequences, approximately 7.2% of them singletons. The material sequenced was PBMCs from blood, taken around 25 months after vaccination. These receptors were obtained from a man aged 45-69 years who received an inactivated influenza vaccine.

This clonotype appeared many times. The chain carries TRBV12-3 or TRBV12-4 and TRBJ1-2, with 10 nucleotides matching TRBD1. The CDR3 length is 14 residues. V dropped 6 bases and J dropped 4; count of bases not matched to a gene: 5. CDR3 amino acids: CASRGQGQVYGYTF. The CDR3 nucleotides read TGTGCCAGCAGGGGACAGGGGCAGGTCTATGGCTACACCTTC.

This clonotype was observed at least ten times. The CDR3: CSARGLDYKETQYF. CDR3 sequence (DNA): TGCAGTGCTAGAGGACTAGACTATAAAGAGACCCAGTACTTC. The V call is TRBV20-1, the J call TRBJ2-5, with D tentatively TRBD2 (6 bases). Germline V gives CDR1 DFQATT, CDR2 SNEGSKA (reference sequence). The CDR3 totals 14 residues. V lost 1 base and J 3 bases, leaving 12 bases between the germline ends.

This clonotype was recorded a few times. The rearrangement joins TRBV7-8 to TRBJ2-2; D is unclear. Germline-derived CDR1 and CDR2 are SGHVS and FQNEAQ. This CDR3 region has 15 residues. V was cut by 5 bases and J by 4 bases, with 14 bases left in between. The chain's CDR3 is CASSLIKRPTGELFF. The CDR3 region has the DNA TGTGCCAGCAGCCTAATTAAAAGACCCACCGGGGAGCTGTTTTTT.

This clonotype was detected ten times or more. The rearrangement joins TRBV19 to TRBJ2-2; no reliable D call. The V and J ends lost 8 bases and 0 bases respectively, with 7 bases between them. CDR3 length: 13 amino acids. Germline CDR1 and CDR2: LNHDA and SQIVND (reference sequence). For the CDR3, the DNA is TGTGCCAGTGGACGGACGAACACCGGGGAGCTGTTTTTT. This encodes CASGRTNTGELFF.

This clonotype was counted only a few times. The CDR3 region has the DNA TGTGCCAGCAGCCGGGACAGGACCTCTGGAAACACCATATATTTT. This encodes CASSRDRTSGNTIYF. This chain uses TRBV9 with TRBJ1-3, with TRBD1 identical over 8 bases. The CDR3 sequence is 15 residues long. J gave up 0 bases and V 4 bases, and 3 bases lay outside the gene matches. Germline loops: CDR1 SGDLS, CDR2 YYNGEE.

Of note for this clonotype: The junction differs from germline at one of its ends, possibly a read error. This sequence joins TRBV5-1 and TRBJ1-1; D is possibly TRBD1 (6 bases). This CDR3 spans 14 amino acids. Germline values: CDR1 SGHRS, CDR2 YFSETQ. The CDR3 coding sequence is TGCGCCGGCAGCTTCGGGGGCCTGAACACTGAAGCTTTCTTT. Translation gives CAGSFGGLNTEAFF.

Many counts were recorded for this clonotype. The V call is TRBV18, the J call TRBJ2-7; D gene uncertain. Germline V gene lookup returns CDR1 KGHSH and CDR2 LQKENI. The CDR3 contains 17 residues. Deletions cut 0 bases from V and 0 bases from J, with 15 bases between. The CDR3 DNA is TGTGCCAGCTCACCACCCCCCTGGGATAAAAGCTCCTACGAGCAGTACTTC. Residues: CASSPPPWDKSSYEQYF.

This clonotype was seen only a few times. The chain has TRBV6-1 and TRBJ1-6, with D unclear. CDR1 is MNHNS, CDR2 SASEGT, per germline. V was pared by 0 bases and J by 9 bases, with 6 bases between. The CDR3 runs to 13 residues. The CDR3 is CASSEAAVSPLHF. The DNA of the CDR3 is TGTGCCAGCAGTGAAGCGGCAGTTTCACCCCTCCACTTT.

The rearrangement links TRBV4-2 to TRBJ2-5; 7 bases map to TRBD2. The CDR3 is 15 amino acids. The V gene's germline CDR1 is LGHNA and CDR2 YNFKEQ. V shed 0 bases, J shed 5 bases, and the junction held 6 bases outside the gene matches. The CDR3 reads CASSQDGGSWETQYF. CDR3 DNA sequence: TGTGCCAGCAGCCAAGATGGCGGGAGTTGGGAGACCCAGTACTTC.

The sample holds many counts of this clonotype. V is TRBV11-2 and J is TRBJ2-1; 8 nucleotides agree with TRBD2. The germline CDR1 and CDR2 sequences are SGHAT and FQNNGV. V was clipped by 2 bases and J by 3 bases; unmatched bases: 6. This CDR3 region has 16 residues. As DNA, the CDR3 is TGTGCCAGCAGCTTAAGCGGGGGCAGGATCTACAATGAGCAGTTCTTC. Its translation: CASSLSGGRIYNEQFF.

This clonotype has more than one count but fewer than ten. V is TRBV7-2 and J is TRBJ2-1; D is ambiguous. The V and J ends lost 1 base and 8 bases respectively, with 18 bases between them. CDR3 length: 16 amino acids. Germline CDR1 and CDR2: SGHTA and FQGNSA. CDR3 residues: CASSLGNLASTDEQFF. In DNA form, the CDR3 reads TGTGCCAGCAGCTTAGGAAATTTGGCCTCAACGGATGAGCAGTTCTTC.

This clonotype was seen many times. The genes are TRBV11-2 and TRBJ2-3; D is unclear. From germline, CDR1 is SGHAT and CDR2 FQNNGV. V was clipped by 6 bases and J by 1 base, with 8 bases between them. The CDR3 covers 13 residues. The CDR3 sequence: CASSRRGTDTQYF. The CDR3, as DNA: TGTGCCAGCAGTAGACGGGGCACAGATACGCAGTATTTT.

The rearrangement uses TRBV7-9 and TRBJ2-7; D might be TRBD2 (6 bases). V was pared by 1 base and J by 4 bases, with 11 bases between. The CDR3 contains 14 residues. The germline CDR1 and CDR2 sequences are SEHNR and FQNEAQ (reference sequence). The CDR3 loop is CASSLGPGRYEQYF. The CDR3 DNA is TGTGCCAGCAGCTTAGGCCCGGGGAGGTACGAGCAGTACTTC.

In its sample, this clonotype was seen many times. The CDR3 here is CASSFDSGLYTF. Here the CDR3 DNA reads TGTGCCAGCAGCTTCGACAGCGGACTCTACACCTTC. V and J are TRBV7-9 and TRBJ1-2; weak D call: TRBD1 (5 bases). Germline CDR1 is SEHNR and CDR2 is FQNEAQ (reference sequence). CDR3 size: 12 residues. V lost 3 bases to trimming and J lost 10 bases, with 12 bases between them.

At least ten counts were recorded for this clonotype. The chain has TRBV27 and TRBJ2-7, with 8 bases fitting TRBD1. The CDR3 is 16 amino acids. The germline gives CDR1 MNHEY, CDR2 SMNVEV (reference sequence). With 6 bases clipped from V and 0 bases from J, the junction kept 10 bases outside the gene matches. The CDR3 nucleotides are TGTGCCAGCAGCCATATCGGACAGGGTGGCTCCTACGAGCAGTACTTC. Its protein product is CASSHIGQGGSYEQYF.

This clonotype was counted many times. The chain recombines TRBV3-1 with TRBJ2-3; 9 bases are a match to TRBD1. This CDR3 region has 15 residues. Per germline, CDR1 LGHDT and CDR2 YNNKEL (reference sequence). The V and J ends lost 4 bases and 3 bases, in that order; junction bases with no gene match: 5. DNA for the CDR3: TGTGCCAGCAGCCCCGGGACAGGGAATACAGATACGCAGTATTTT. It specifies CASSPGTGNTDTQYF.

The chain combines TRBV5-1 with TRBJ2-5; 10 bases line up with TRBD1. There are 15 residues in the CDR3. Germline assignment: CDR1 SGHRS and CDR2 YFSETQ. V lost 3 bases to trimming and J lost 4 bases; unmatched junction nucleotides: 6. The chain's CDR3 is CASSSKTGGVETQYF. The CDR3 DNA is TGCGCCAGCAGCTCGAAGACAGGGGGCGTAGAGACCCAGTACTTC.

This clonotype occurred many times. V is TRBV5-1 and J is TRBJ2-7; 7 nucleotides agree with TRBD2. The CDR3 is 14 amino acids. Germline V CDR1 and CDR2: SGHRS, YFSETQ. Trimming took 3 bases from V and 6 from J; bases not matched to a gene: 9. The CDR3 region has the DNA TGCGCCAGCAGCTCGGGACTATGGGGAGGCGAGCAGTACTTC. Translation gives CASSSGLWGGEQYF.

This clonotype was counted between two and nine times. The chain combines TRBV25-1 with TRBJ2-3, with TRBD2 as a possible D gene (6 bases). Germline CDR1 reads MGHDK; CDR2 reads SYGVNS. The CDR3 length is 16 residues. V shed 1 base and J shed 0 bases, with 11 bases lying between them. CDR3 in DNA: TGTGCCAGCAGTGAATTAAGCGGGCAGAGCACAGATACGCAGTATTTT. The encoded protein is CASSELSGQSTDTQYF.

This chain links TRBV7-9 with TRBJ2-2; 7 bases fit TRBD1. This CDR3 region has 15 residues. Germline V gene sequence: CDR1 SEHNR, CDR2 FQNEAQ (reference sequence). J gave up 4 bases and V 5 bases, and 7 bases lay outside the gene matches. The CDR3 loop is CASSALGQSTGELFF. CDR3 coding DNA: TGTGCCAGCAGCGCCTTGGGACAGAGCACCGGGGAGCTGTTTTTT.

This clonotype was counted a few times. This chain's CDR3 is CASSWTSGRLDEQYF. As DNA, the CDR3 is TGTGCCAGCAGCTGGACTAGCGGGAGACTCGACGAGCAGTACTTC. The chain joins TRBV12-3 or TRBV12-4 to TRBJ2-7; TRBD2 aligns across 13 bases. CDR3 length equals 15 residues. V lost 6 bases to trimming and J lost 5 bases; unmatched junction nucleotides: 7.

This clonotype came up many times. The chain links TRBV5-1 to TRBJ2-5; unclear D gene. Looked up from germline, CDR1 is SGHRS and CDR2 is YFSETQ. The CDR3 covers 13 residues. Trimming removed 3 bases at V and 7 bases at J, with 13 bases between. CDR3 in DNA: TGCGCCAGCAGCTCGGATGGGGTTGGGACCCAGTACTTC. Translation: CASSSDGVGTQYF.

This clonotype was seen a handful of times. The gene calls are TRBV7-9 and TRBJ1-5; D not certain. This CDR3 is 16 amino acids long. Trimming pared 5 bases from V and 3 bases from J, leaving 17 bases between. Germline V CDR1 and CDR2: SEHNR, FQNEAQ (reference sequence). CDR3 residues: CASSPLRAGFNQPQHF. CDR3 coding DNA: TGTGCCAGCAGCCCGCTGAGGGCCGGATTCAATCAGCCCCAGCATTTT. The variable domain in full, with the rest retrieved from reference TRBV7-9 and TRBJ1-5, is DTGVSQNPRHKITKRGQNVTFRCDPISEHNRLYWYRQTLGQGPEFLTYFQNEAQLEKSRLLSDRFSAERPKGSFSTLEIQRTEQGDSAMYLCASSPLRAGFNQPQHFGDGTRLSIL.

This clonotype was counted many times. The chain employs TRBV10-3 and TRBJ2-7, with unresolved D. Looked up from germline, CDR1 is ENHRY and CDR2 is SYGVKD. The CDR3 loop spans 13 amino acids. Trimming took off 0 bases at V and 3 bases at J, with 6 bases between the two ends. The CDR3 DNA follows: TGTGCCATCAGTGAGTCTGCCTACTACGAGCAGTACTTC. Translated, it gives CAISESAYYEQYF.

This rearrangement joins TRBV2 to TRBJ2-7; D possibly corresponds to TRBD1 (6 bases). V lost 6 bases, J lost 2 bases, and 14 bases lay in between. This CDR3 comprises 14 residues. In germline, CDR1 is SNHLY, CDR2 FYNNEI. The chain's CDR3 is CASRETGQAYEQYF. CDR3 DNA: TGTGCCAGCAGAGAAACAGGGCAGGCCTACGAGCAGTACTTC.

The chain recombines TRBV20-1 with TRBJ1-1; TRBD1 matches 7 bases. Germline CDR1 is DFQATT and CDR2 is SNEGSKA (reference sequence). The CDR3 loop spans 13 amino acids. Trimming removed 5 bases from V and 8 bases from J; junction bases left unmatched: 11. The CDR3 reads CSARQGGSPEAFF. The CDR3 DNA reads as TGCAGTGCTCGACAGGGTGGATCGCCCGAAGCTTTCTTT.

This clonotype appeared a few times. The chain combines TRBV28 with TRBJ2-2, with 7 bases identical to TRBD1. The trim removed 6 bases at V and 3 bases at J, leaving 7 bases unmatched. The CDR3 has 15 residues. Germline V gives CDR1 MDHEN, CDR2 SYDVKM. The CDR3 reads CASRSPGQYTGELFF. As DNA, the CDR3 is TGTGCCAGCAGGAGCCCGGGACAGTACACCGGGGAGCTGTTTTTT.